This is a list of T cell receptor beta chains from one sample in a study of cytomegalovirus exposure and HLA in healthy donors. Repertoires were generated with immunoSEQ multiplex PCR, while TCRdb's copy carries only in-frame clones and drops some. The sample shows some 240,000 clones, about 72% of them seen only once. Sequenced: PBMCs. The receptors come from a male donor in good health and CMV-seronegative. The CDR3 runs from the conserved cysteine through the conserved F or W. D genes are given only for firm matches. The size of a clone is reported for some rows only, either as once, few or many, or as a class for expanded clones.

- | TRBJ1-4 | - | TRBV7-9 | CASSPYEATNEKLFF | TGTGCCAGCAGCCCGTACGAGGCAACTAATGAAAAACTGTTTTTT
TRBD2 | TRBJ2-1 | - | TRBV5-1 | CASSLLAGGYNEQFF | TGCGCCAGCAGCTTACTAGCGGGAGGCTACAATGAGCAGTTCTTC
- | TRBJ2-1 | - | TRBV7-2 | CASSLPGYDNEQFF | TGTGCCAGCAGCTTACCGGGATACGACAATGAGCAGTTCTTC
- | TRBJ2-1 | - | TRBV6-5 | CASRQVNEQFF | TGTGCCAGTCGCCAGGTCAATGAGCAGTTCTTC
- | TRBJ2-3 | - | TRBV4-1 | CASSPIVGPPDTQYF | TGCGCCAGCAGCCCGATAGTGGGGCCTCCGGATACGCAGTATTTT
- | TRBJ2-7 | few | TRBV6-1 | CASSEQAPYEQYF | TGTGCCAGCAGTGAACAGGCCCCCTACGAGCAGTACTTC
- | TRBJ2-4 | - | TRBV6-5 | CASSYRRQGNIQYF | TGTGCCAGCAGTTACCGTAGGCAGGGGAACATTCAGTACTTC
- | TRBJ2-5 | - | TRBV7-8 | CASSLNGADQETQYF | TGTGCCAGCAGCTTAAATGGGGCAGACCAAGAGACCCAGTACTTC
- | TRBJ2-7 | - | TRBV11-2 | CASSFLRGRGYEQYF | TGTGCCAGCAGCTTCCTAAGGGGCAGGGGTTACGAGCAGTACTTC
TRBD2 | TRBJ2-7 | few | TRBV5-1 | CASSHGVAGVYEQYF | TGCGCCAGCAGCCACGGGGTAGCGGGGGTATACGAGCAGTACTTC
TRBD1 | TRBJ1-6 | - | TRBV27 | CASRAQGWNSPLHF | TGTGCCAGCAGAGCACAGGGGTGGAATTCACCCCTCCACTTT
- | TRBJ2-5 | - | TRBV11-2 | CASSLSRGWETQYF | TGTGCCAGCAGCCTCAGCCGGGGGTGGGAGACCCAGTACTTC
TRBD2 | TRBJ2-5 | - | TRBV27 | CASNRLAGDQETQYF | TGTGCCAGCAATAGACTAGCGGGAGATCAAGAGACCCAGTACTTC
- | TRBJ2-5 | - | TRBV19 | CASNSGSRQETQYF | TGTGCCAGTAACTCCGGGAGTCGACAAGAGACCCAGTACTTC
TRBD1 | TRBJ1-3 | once | TRBV6-1 | CASSAGQGISGNTIYF | TGTGCCAGCAGTGCTGGACAGGGGATCTCTGGAAACACCATATATTTT
- | TRBJ2-2 | - | TRBV21-1 | CASSTPGQGVTGELFF | TGTGCCAGCAGCACCCCGGGACAGGGGGTCACCGGGGAGCTGTTTTTT
- | TRBJ1-1 | - | TRBV4-2 | CASSARGGAQPRNTEAFF | TGTGCCAGCAGCGCCCGAGGGGGGGCCCAACCTCGAAACACTGAAGCTTTCTTT
TRBD1 | TRBJ2-7 | - | TRBV15 | CATSRVQGAAHEQYF | TGTGCCACCAGCAGAGTGCAGGGGGCCGCCCACGAGCAGTACTTC
TRBD2 | TRBJ2-4 | few | TRBV4-1 | CASSHKTSGLKNIQYF | TGCGCCAGCAGCCACAAGACTAGCGGGCTTAAAAACATTCAGTACTTC
TRBD1 | TRBJ1-2 | - | TRBV6-1 | CASSQTGNYGYTF | TGTGCCAGCAGTCAGACAGGGAACTATGGCTACACCTTC
- | TRBJ2-7 | - | TRBV11-2 | CASSPRGAGGSYEQYF | TGTGCCAGCAGCCCAAGGGGGGCAGGGGGAAGCTACGAGCAGTACTTC
TRBD1 | TRBJ2-7 | - | TRBV29-1 | CSARQGAYEQYF | TGCAGCGCCCGACAGGGGGCTTACGAGCAGTACTTC
TRBD1 | TRBJ2-1 | - | TRBV4-1 | CASSQEGTGYNEQFF | TGCGCCAGCAGCCAAGAAGGGACAGGGTACAATGAGCAGTTCTTC
TRBD2 | TRBJ2-7 | - | TRBV28 | CASSLLDGLASEQYF | TGTGCCAGCAGTTTATTGGATGGACTAGCCTCCGAGCAGTACTTC
TRBD2 | TRBJ2-1 | - | TRBV30 | CAWTSAGREGLGEQFF | TGTGCCTGGACGTCGGCTGGGCGGGAGGGACTTGGCGAGCAGTTCTTC
- | TRBJ1-1 | - | TRBV29-1 | CSGNDREAFF | TGCAGCGGGAACGACAGAGAAGCTTTCTTT
TRBD1 | TRBJ2-6 | - | TRBV29-1 | CSAGTGTGGSGANVLTF | TGCAGCGCTGGCACCGGGACAGGGGGCTCTGGGGCCAACGTCCTGACTTTC
- | TRBJ1-5 | - | TRBV6-6 | CASSLRGQPQHF | TGTGCCAGCAGTTTACGGGGTCAGCCCCAGCATTTT
TRBD1 | TRBJ1-2 | - | TRBV19 | CASSRTGDGYTF | TGTGCCAGTAGTAGGACAGGGGATGGCTACACCTTC
- | TRBJ2-1 | - | TRBV7-3 | CASSLGLATDGEQFF | TGTGCCAGCAGCTTAGGGCTAGCAACGGATGGTGAGCAGTTCTTC
- | TRBJ1-5 | - | TRBV28 | CASSLERRGSNQPQHF | TGTGCCAGCAGTTTAGAGCGGAGGGGTAGCAATCAGCCCCAGCATTTT
- | TRBJ1-2 | - | TRBV7-8 | CASRPATGAAGYTF | TGTGCCAGCAGACCAGCGACAGGAGCGGCGGGCTACACCTTC
- | TRBJ2-7 | few | TRBV5-1 | CASSLLGLYEQYF | TGCGCCAGCAGCTTGTTGGGGCTGTACGAGCAGTACTTC
- | TRBJ2-7 | once | TRBV5-1 | CASSLVSNLYEQYF | TGCGCCAGCAGCTTGGTTTCTAACCTCTACGAGCAGTACTTC
TRBD1 | TRBJ2-3 | - | TRBV10-3 | CATAGGLTDTQYF | TGTGCCACCGCAGGGGGCCTCACAGATACGCAGTATTTT
- | TRBJ2-4 | few | TRBV5-6 | CASSSPDRDNEEF | TGTGCCAGCAGCTCGCCCGACCGGGACAACGAGGAGTTC
- | TRBJ1-1 | few | TRBV10-1 | CASSSGRGNLEAFF | TGCGCCAGCAGTTCGGGACGGGGGAATCTTGAAGCTTTCTTT
- | TRBJ2-7 | once | TRBV6-5 | CASSVQGRRPSEQYF | TGTGCCAGCAGTGTACAGGGAAGGCGCCCAAGCGAGCAGTACTTC
TRBD1 | TRBJ1-1 | - | TRBV27 | CASSFGTENTEAFF | TGTGCCAGCAGTTTCGGGACAGAGAACACTGAAGCTTTCTTT
TRBD1 | TRBJ2-3 | - | TRBV7-9 | CASSLARGQVDTQYF | TGTGCCAGCAGCTTAGCGAGAGGACAGGTGGATACGCAGTATTTT
- | TRBJ2-1 | - | TRBV5-1 | CASSARGIGDEQFF | TGCGCCAGCAGCGCACGGGGGATCGGCGATGAGCAGTTCTTC
TRBD2 | TRBJ2-1 | - | TRBV7-2 | CASSPRLAGGRWNEQFF | TGTGCCAGCAGCCCACGACTAGCGGGAGGTAGATGGAATGAGCAGTTCTTC
TRBD2 | TRBJ2-7 | - | TRBV28 | CASSPRLAVGREQYF | TGTGCCAGCAGTCCCAGACTAGCGGTGGGCCGCGAGCAGTACTTC
TRBD1 | TRBJ1-1 | once | TRBV27 | CASSPGQGARSIGAFF | TGTGCCAGCAGCCCTGGACAGGGGGCGAGGAGTATCGGGGCTTTCTTT
- | TRBJ2-2 | - | TRBV9 | CASSVMPLGDTGELFF | TGTGCCAGCAGCGTAATGCCCTTGGGCGACACCGGGGAGCTGTTTTTT
- | TRBJ2-7 | - | TRBV6-1 | CASSESIWTVPSYEQYF | TGTGCCAGCAGTGAGTCCATCTGGACAGTCCCTTCCTACGAGCAGTACTTC
TRBD1 | TRBJ2-7 | - | TRBV9 | CASSNRDRGYEQYF | TGTGCCAGCAGCAACCGGGACAGGGGATACGAGCAGTACTTC
- | TRBJ2-5 | - | TRBV7-9 | CSSSLGQGGETQYF | TGTTCCAGCAGCTTAGGGCAGGGGGGAGAGACCCAGTACTTC
- | TRBJ2-7 | - | TRBV5-1 | CASSIAGTYEQYF | TGCGCCAGCAGCATCGCCGGTACCTACGAGCAGTACTTC